Listed here are 25 T cell receptor beta chains from one sample, sequenced in a study of cytomegalovirus exposure and HLA in healthy donors (dated by TCRdb to 2016 to 2017). The protocol used for the library was the immunoSEQ multiplex PCR assay. Held by TCRdb, this immuneACCESS table contains in-frame sequences only and omits some clones. Under half of the omission traces to an unresolved V gene where checked; the cause of the rest is unknown. This sample has 150,000 to 200,000 clones in its table, and around 84% of those were observed once. Of the sample, approximately 15% is held by the ten largest clones. Source material: PBMCs. These receptors originate from a man younger than 30 in good health and CMV-seropositive.

This clone was detected only once. The chain recombines TRBV5-6 with TRBJ2-1, with TRBD1 as a possible D gene (6 bases). The CDR3 extends over 15 amino acids. Between the trimmed V and J ends, which lost 0 bases and 10 bases, there was a span of 17 bases. The germline gives CDR1 SGHDT, CDR2 YYEEEE. The DNA for the CDR3 is TGTGCCAGCAGCTTGGCGAGATCAGGGGCGAAAGAGCAGTTCTTC. This encodes CASSLARSGAKEQFF. The full variable domain, with the rest looked up from reference TRBV5-6 and TRBJ2-1, is DAGVTQSPTHLIKTRGQQVTLRCSPKSGHDTVSWYQQALGQGPQFIFQYYEEEERQRGNFPDRFSGHQFPNYSSELNVNALLLGDSALYLCASSLARSGAKEQFFGPGTRLTVL.

The V call is TRBV7-9, the J call TRBJ2-7, with D possibly TRBD2 on 5 matching bases. CDR1 SEHNR and CDR2 FQNEAQ come from the germline V gene (reference sequence). The ends were cut back, 2 bases at V and 6 bases at J, with 14 bases in the middle. The CDR3 contains 14 residues. CDR3 amino acids: CASSLLGLEGEQYF. The CDR3 DNA follows: TGTGCCAGCAGCTTATTAGGTCTAGAGGGCGAGCAGTACTTC.

The CDR3 nucleotides are TGTGCCAGCAGTGCCACCAGGAACACTGAAGCTTTCTTT. It encodes CASSATRNTEAFF. The chain employs TRBV6-1 and TRBJ1-1; no definite D call. Per germline, CDR1 MNHNS and CDR2 SASEGT. Trimming took off 4 bases at V and 1 base at J, with 7 bases between the two ends. The CDR3 spans 13 residues.

The chain has TRBV2 and TRBJ2-3; the match to TRBD2 covers 12 bases. Trimming at V came to 6 bases and at J to 0 bases, leaving 4 bases not matched to a gene. The CDR3 runs to 16 residues. Germline CDR1 is SNHLY and CDR2 is FYNNEI. In DNA, the CDR3 is TGTGCCAGCAGATCCGGACTAGCGGGGAGCACAGATACGCAGTATTTT. This translates into CASRSGLAGSTDTQYF.

The chain uses TRBV30 and TRBJ2-2, with D possibly being TRBD2 (11 bases). Germline CDR1 GTSNPN, CDR2 SVGIG (reference sequence). Trimming stripped 2 bases from V and 4 bases from J, with 29 bases between. The CDR3 runs 20 residues. The CDR3 loop reads CAWSRGQGELAGDGTGELFF. The CDR3 coding sequence is TGTGCCTGGAGTAGAGGACAGGGGGAACTAGCGGGGGATGGCACCGGGGAGCTGTTTTTT.

This chain connects TRBV27 to TRBJ2-1; no clear D gene. The germline CDR1 and CDR2 sequences are MNHEY and SMNVEV (reference sequence). V dropped 6 bases and J dropped 0 bases, with 3 bases sitting between them. CDR3 size: 12 residues. The CDR3 DNA is TGTGCCAGCAGGAGCTCCTACAATGAGCAGTTCTTC. Its protein is CASRSSYNEQFF.

This clone was counted only a few times. The rearrangement joins TRBV19 to TRBJ2-1; 13 bases are shared with TRBD2. Losses at the gene ends were 8 bases for V and 4 bases for J; bases not matched to a gene: 5. This CDR3 region has 15 residues. Germline CDR1 and CDR2: LNHDA and SQIVND (reference sequence). The CDR3 sequence: CASGGTSGMYNEQFF. DNA of the CDR3: TGTGCCAGTGGGGGGACTAGCGGGATGTACAATGAGCAGTTCTTC. Filled out from reference TRBV19 and TRBJ2-1, the complete variable domain reads DGGITQSPKYLFRKEGQNVTLSCEQNLNHDAMYWYRQDPGQGLRLIYYSQIVNDFQKGDIAEGYSVSREKKESFPLTVTSAQKNPTAFYLCASGGTSGMYNEQFFGPGTRLTVL.

The J gene is TRBJ2-7, the V gene TRBV7-9, with D hard to call. The germline V gene has CDR1 SEHNR and CDR2 FQNEAQ (reference sequence). The CDR3 length is 14 residues. The V and J ends lost 11 bases and 3 bases respectively, with 20 bases between them. CDR3 in amino acids: CASHGQSTDYEQYF. CDR3 DNA: TGTGCCTCTCATGGTCAGAGCACAGACTACGAGCAGTACTTC.

This chain joins TRBV10-2 and TRBJ1-5, with 8 bases identical to TRBD1. The trim removed 2 bases at V and 8 bases at J, leaving 8 bases unmatched. The germline CDR1 and CDR2 sequences are WSHSY and SAAADI. This CDR3 region has 15 residues. The CDR3 nucleotides are TGCGCCAGCAGTGAGGGGGACAGGCTCTGGGAGCCCCAGCATTTT. Translation gives CASSEGDRLWEPQHF.

This chain links TRBV5-1 with TRBJ2-7; TRBD1 matches at 10 bases. The CDR3 sequence is 15 residues long. V was clipped by 0 bases and J by 7 bases; unmatched bases: 7. Looked up from germline, CDR1 is SGHRS and CDR2 is YFSETQ. DNA for the CDR3: TGCGCCAGCAGCTTGGCCGGGACAGGGGAGGAAGAGCAGTACTTC. Translation gives CASSLAGTGEEEQYF. Drawing the rest from reference TRBV5-1 and TRBJ2-7, the complete variable domain is KAGVTQTPRYLIKTRGQQVTLSCSPISGHRSVSWYQQTPGQGLQFLFEYFSETQRNKGNFPGRFSGRQFSNSRSEMNVSTLELGDSALYLCASSLAGTGEEEQYFGPGTRLTVT.

The chain links TRBV28 to TRBJ2-7; TRBD1 aligns across 10 bases. The CDR3 loop spans 17 amino acids. J was trimmed by 3 bases and V by 6 bases; bases with no gene match: 14. Germline loops: CDR1 MDHEN, CDR2 SYDVKM. CDR3 in DNA: TGTGCCAGCAGCCACCCGGCCGGGACAGGGGATAACTACGAGCAGTACTTC. Protein: CASSHPAGTGDNYEQYF.

The rearrangement joins TRBV28 to TRBJ2-3, with 7 bases fitting TRBD1. The germline V gene encodes CDR1 MDHEN and CDR2 SYDVKM. The CDR3 extends over 13 amino acids. The V and J ends lost 11 bases and 0 bases, in that order; junction bases with no gene match: 5. CDR3 nucleotide sequence: TGTGCCTCCAGGACAGGAAGCACAGATACGCAGTATTTT. Its translation: CASRTGSTDTQYF.

This chain uses TRBV28 with TRBJ2-7; D is perhaps TRBD1 (6 bases). CDR1 and CDR2 (germline): MDHEN, SYDVKM. The V gene lost 5 bases and the J gene lost 2 bases, with 10 bases spanning the gap. The CDR3 extends over 13 amino acids. The CDR3 loop reads CASSPGEPYEQYF. The DNA for the CDR3 is TGTGCCAGCAGTCCAGGGGAACCCTACGAGCAGTACTTC.

This clone was recorded once. The V and J genes are TRBV4-1 and TRBJ1-3, with D possibly being TRBD1 (5 bases). Germline CDR1 reads MGHRA; CDR2 reads YSYEKL. CDR3 length: 15 residues. Deletions cut 7 bases from V and 0 bases from J, with 13 bases between. CDR3 sequence (DNA): TGCGCCAGCACCCTTTCAGGGAACTCTGGAAACACCATATATTTT. This codes for CASTLSGNSGNTIYF.

This clone was picked up many times. The chain uses TRBV18 and TRBJ1-1; tentative D call: TRBD1 (6 bases). Trimming shortened V by 2 bases and J by 11 bases, and 9 bases separated the two germline ends. The CDR3 contains 11 residues. Germline V gene sequence: CDR1 KGHSH, CDR2 LQKENI. In DNA form, the CDR3 reads TGTGCCAGCTCACCAGGGGGCGGGGCTTTCTTT. This translates into CASSPGGGAFF.

The chain carries TRBV10-2 and TRBJ1-3; D is unresolved. From germline, CDR1 is WSHSY and CDR2 SAAADI. V shed 9 bases and J shed 0 bases, with 9 bases lying between them. This CDR3 comprises 13 residues. CDR3 loop: CASARSSGNTIYF. DNA of the CDR3: TGCGCCAGTGCGAGGAGCTCTGGAAACACCATATATTTT.

The chain employs TRBV28 and TRBJ2-7; tentatively, D is TRBD1 (5 bases). There are 14 residues in the CDR3. Germline V gene lookup returns CDR1 MDHEN and CDR2 SYDVKM. V lost 1 base and J lost 3, with 10 bases in between. The CDR3 coding sequence is TGTGCCAGCAGTTTATACAGGTCTGTCTACGAGCAGTACTTC. Its protein is CASSLYRSVYEQYF. The variable domain in full, with the rest retrieved from reference TRBV28 and TRBJ2-7, is DVKVTQSSRYLVKRTGEKVFLECVQDMDHENMFWYRQDPGLGLRLIYFSYDVKMKEKGDIPEGYSVSREKKERFSLILESASTNQTSMYLCASSLYRSVYEQYFGPGTRLTVT.

J is TRBJ1-1 and V is TRBV7-8; 7 bases fit TRBD1. With 1 base clipped from V and 5 bases from J, the junction kept 4 bases outside the gene matches. Germline V lookup: CDR1 SGHVS, CDR2 FQNEAQ. The CDR3 consists of 14 residues. CDR3 sequence (DNA): TGTGCCAGCAGCTTAGTAGGCAGGGGGACTGAAGCTTTCTTT. This translates into CASSLVGRGTEAFF.

The chain links TRBV27 to TRBJ1-1; no reliable D call. V dropped 3 bases and J dropped 10 bases, with 15 bases sitting between them. The CDR3 length is 13 residues. Germline CDR1 is MNHEY and CDR2 is SMNVEV (reference sequence). This CDR3 reads CASSLSGRSPAFF. In DNA form, the CDR3 reads TGTGCCAGCAGTTTGTCGGGGAGGAGTCCAGCTTTCTTT.

V usage is TRBV4-2 and J usage is TRBJ1-4; possible D gene TRBD1, 5 bases. The CDR3 contains 15 residues. V was clipped by 0 bases and J by 0 bases, with 5 bases between them. The germline V gene has CDR1 LGHNA and CDR2 YNFKEQ. The CDR3 bases are TGTGCCAGCAGCCAAGAACAGGCAACTAATGAAAAACTGTTTTTT. Translated, it gives CASSQEQATNEKLFF.

This chain connects TRBV5-4 to TRBJ2-1, with D possibly being TRBD2 (6 bases). The CDR3 extends over 13 amino acids. Germline CDR1 SGHNT, CDR2 YYREEE (reference sequence). The CDR3 region is CASTGRTNNEQFF. The CDR3 nucleotides read TGTGCTTCCACGGGCCGGACTAACAATGAGCAGTTCTTC.

The CDR3 sequence: CASSGYGGRQGETQYF. CDR3 DNA sequence: TGCGCCAGCAGCGGGTATGGCGGGAGGCAGGGGGAGACCCAGTACTTC. This chain uses TRBV4-1 with TRBJ2-5; 8 bases are shared with TRBD2. The CDR3 consists of 16 residues. Germline V CDR1 and CDR2: MGHRA, YSYEKL. With 5 bases clipped from V and 5 bases from J, the junction kept 13 bases outside the gene matches.

The V call is TRBV6-5, the J call TRBJ2-7; tentative D call: TRBD2 (5 bases). The germline CDR1 and CDR2 sequences are MNHEY and SVGAGI. This CDR3 region has 12 residues. V lost 2 bases and J lost 5, with 7 bases in between. The CDR3 loop reads CASSYEGHEQYF. The CDR3 bases are TGTGCCAGCAGTTACGAGGGTCACGAGCAGTACTTC.

V gene TRBV28 combines with J gene TRBJ2-7; 7 nucleotides match TRBD2. The J segment lost 2 bases and the V segment lost 7 bases, leaving 11 bases of the junction unmatched. There are 15 residues in the CDR3. From germline, CDR1 is MDHEN and CDR2 SYDVKM. In DNA form, the CDR3 reads TGTGCCAGCATCGTAGCGGGCCAGGAGGCCTACGAGCAGTACTTC. This encodes CASIVAGQEAYEQYF.

This clone was seen more than once but under ten times. Written as DNA, the CDR3 is TGTGCCAGCAGTTTAAACCGGGACAGCTATGGCTACACCTTC. Translating it yields CASSLNRDSYGYTF. This chain joins TRBV27 and TRBJ1-2; TRBD1 agrees at 7 bases. The V segment lost 2 bases and the J segment 4 bases; nucleotides outside the gene matches: 4. There are 14 residues in the CDR3. Germline CDR1 and CDR2: MNHEY and SMNVEV (reference sequence).